This TCR beta chain was identified during a study of CD8 T cells in ankylosing spondylitis. Comment on this clonotype: What it recognizes is unknown.

By quantitative 5'-RACE with molecular barcodes, the TCR beta libraries were made. TCRdb re-called the 5' RACE reads with MiXCR, one entry per CDR3 protein. Among just under 350,000 distinct CDR3 sequences listed, 14% to 15% were seen once. This CDR3 has 16 amino acids. Per germline, CDR1 MNHNS and CDR2 SASEGT. With 6 bases removed from V and 0 bases from J, the gap between germline ends came to 16 bases. General study points: In ankylosing spondylitis blood, a motif of eight highly homologous TCR beta variants appeared characteristic. Reportedly, significant enrichment of disease-linked clones occurred in matched ankylosing spondylitis synovial fluid.

The V and J genes are TRBV6-1 and TRBJ2-3; a weak D match, TRBD2 (6 bases). Sequencing was carried out using blood, either unsorted or a sorted T cell fraction (not recorded which). The source is a male donor with ankylosing spondylitis or in good health (not recorded which). Here the CDR3 DNA reads TGTGCCAGCAGCCGATCGGAGGGCCCTAGCACAGATACGCAGTATTTT. Translated, it gives CASSRSEGPSTDTQYF.